This T cell receptor (beta chain) was captured in a study of CD8 T cells in Susac syndrome. Roughly 0.5 to 1 ug RNA was reverse transcribed with random hexamers. MiXCR was run by TCRdb on the immunoSEQ multiplex PCR reads, yielding one entry per CDR3 protein. The sample lists about 82,000 distinct CDR3 sequences, approximately 96% seen once, with roughly 0.68% in the top ten. The sequenced sample consisted of CD8+ T cells from PBMCs. The receptor was derived from a human donor with Susac syndrome.

The CDR3, as DNA: TGTGCCAGCAGCCCCAAGATGGGGCTGGGCTACACCTTC. Translation gives CASSPKMGLGYTF. The V and J genes are TRBV14 and TRBJ1-2, with D maybe TRBD1 (5 bases). From germline, CDR1 is SGHDN and CDR2 FVKESK. This CDR3 comprises 13 residues. V dropped 4 bases and J dropped 8 bases, with 14 bases sitting between them.